This TCR beta chain originates from a study of cytomegalovirus exposure and HLA in healthy donors. Findings of the study overall: Researchers catalogued approximately 170 TCR beta chains as cytomegalovirus-associated. Earlier results showed most TCR beta V segments being productive about 87% or about 30% of the time. Reports showed the classifier diagnosing cytomegalovirus status with high specificity and sensitivity. When a later analysis was performed, an Asian-associated ancestry cluster reportedly had fewer N-insertions than the roughly 690-donor mean.

For this clone: Its antigen is currently unknown.

The CDR3 runs to 16 residues. In germline, CDR1 is SGHVS, CDR2 FQNEAQ. The V gene end was trimmed by 5 bases and the J gene end by 5 bases; junction bases not matched to a gene: 13. The PCR contained 60 Vbeta and 13 Jbeta primers. Using immunoSEQ multiplex PCR, the repertoire was profiled, and TCRdb retains in-frame clones only, with some absent. The sample has tens of thousands of clones, about 80% seen once. Sequenced sample: PBMCs. The rearrangement uses TRBV7-8 and TRBJ2-5; 8 bases match TRBD1. This receptor was taken from a man younger than 35 in good health and CMV-seronegative. The CDR3 sequence: CASSPRQGRGWETQYF. The CDR3 coding sequence is TGTGCCAGCAGCCCCCGACAGGGGCGTGGTTGGGAGACCCAGTACTTC.